These T cell receptor beta chains were read from a single sample in a study of blood T cell repertoires in COVID-19. TCRdb's copy holds only in-frame clones and misses some; the assay was immunoSEQ multiplex PCR. The sample includes about 220,000 clones, over 75% seen only once; the top ten take around 3.4%. Material: PBMCs or T cells enriched from blood (not recorded which). The receptor set was obtained from a woman aged 55-69 years who had recovered from COVID-19. Each CDR3 is given with its conserved first and last residue. The order of the fields is V gene, clone size, D gene, J gene, CDR3 DNA, CDR3 protein. D genes are given only for firm matches. Size is stated for part of the rows, as once, few or many counts, or as a class when the clone is expanded.

V: TRBV6-1
size: .
D: .
J: TRBJ2-2
DNA: TGTGCCAGCAGTGAACAGTATACCGGGGAGCTGTTTTTT
CDR3: CASSEQYTGELFF

V: TRBV16
size: .
D: TRBD1
J: TRBJ1-6
DNA: TGTGCCAGCAGCCGACAGGGGAATTCACCCCTCCACTTT
CDR3: CASSRQGNSPLHF

V: TRBV5-1
size: .
D: TRBD1
J: TRBJ1-4
DNA: TGCGCCAGCCGACAGGGGCTTGGGGATGAAAAACTGTTTTTT
CDR3: CASRQGLGDEKLFF

V: TRBV13
size: .
D: .
J: TRBJ2-7
DNA: TGTGCCAGCAGCGCGGGACCGAAAGACGAGCAGTACTTC
CDR3: CASSAGPKDEQYF

V: TRBV20-1
size: .
D: .
J: TRBJ1-2
DNA: TGCAGTGCTAGTTCTCGGACAGCCTACGTATTCAACTATGGCTACACCTTC
CDR3: CSASSRTAYVFNYGYTF

V: TRBV5-5
size: .
D: .
J: TRBJ1-5
DNA: TGTGCCAGCAGCGGGTCAGCTACGACGAGGCAGCCCCAGCATTTT
CDR3: CASSGSATTRQPQHF

V: TRBV14
size: .
D: .
J: TRBJ2-7
DNA: TGTGCCAGCAGCCAGAAAAACAGGGAGTTTTACAGCGAGCAGTACTTC
CDR3: CASSQKNREFYSEQYF

V: TRBV7-3
size: .
D: TRBD1
J: TRBJ2-7
DNA: TGTGCCAGCAGCACCGAGGGGGCCCTCTCCTACGAGCAGTACTTC
CDR3: CASSTEGALSYEQYF

V: TRBV12-3/TRBV12-4
size: .
D: .
J: TRBJ2-5
DNA: TGTGCCAGCAGTTTAAGGGGCCAAGAGACCCAGTACTTC
CDR3: CASSLRGQETQYF

V: TRBV27
size: medium-sized
D: .
J: TRBJ2-7
DNA: TGTGCCAGCAGTCCCTCTTGGCCCTACGAGCAGTACTTC
CDR3: CASSPSWPYEQYF

V: TRBV7-2
size: .
D: TRBD1
J: TRBJ1-1
DNA: TGTGCCAGCAGCATAAACCGCGGGACAGGGGAGGAAGCTTTCTTT
CDR3: CASSINRGTGEEAFF

V: TRBV5-6
size: .
D: .
J: TRBJ1-2
DNA: TGTGCCAGCAGCTTGGTTGGGTTGGGGGCGGACGGCTACACCTTC
CDR3: CASSLVGLGADGYTF

V: TRBV10-1
size: .
D: TRBD2
J: TRBJ2-7
DNA: TGCGCCAGCAGGACGAATTCTAGCGGACGATCCTACGAGCAGTACTTC
CDR3: CASRTNSSGRSYEQYF

V: TRBV6-2/TRBV6-3
size: .
D: TRBD1
J: TRBJ2-2
DNA: TGTGCCAGCAGTTACTCTACAGGGGGCCCGAACACCGGGGAGCTGTTTTTT
CDR3: CASSYSTGGPNTGELFF

V: TRBV5-4
size: .
D: .
J: TRBJ2-5
DNA: TGTGCCAGCAGCTTACCTAGGCAAGAGACCCAGTACTTC
CDR3: CASSLPRQETQYF

V: TRBV28
size: once
D: .
J: TRBJ1-2
DNA: TGTGCCAGCAGGGGGCACTATGGCTACACCTTC
CDR3: CASRGHYGYTF

V: TRBV11-2
size: .
D: TRBD1
J: TRBJ2-5
DNA: TGTGCCAGCAGCTTTGCCGGGACAGGCCTACAAGAGACCCAGTACTTC
CDR3: CASSFAGTGLQETQYF

V: TRBV28
size: .
D: TRBD2
J: TRBJ2-7
DNA: TGTGCCAGCACCTCTAGCGGGGGTGTGGGAGAGCAGTACTTC
CDR3: CASTSSGGVGEQYF

V: TRBV7-9
size: .
D: .
J: TRBJ1-1
DNA: TGTGCCAGCAGCCCCTTGGTCAGGCCGAACACTGAAGCTTTCTTT
CDR3: CASSPLVRPNTEAFF

V: TRBV7-3
size: .
D: TRBD1
J: TRBJ1-1
DNA: TGTGCCAGCAGCCCGCAAGGGACAGGGACTGAAGCTTTCTTT
CDR3: CASSPQGTGTEAFF

V: TRBV4-1
size: .
D: .
J: TRBJ2-7
DNA: TGCGCCAGCAGCCATTGGGACACCTCCTACGAGCAGTACTTC
CDR3: CASSHWDTSYEQYF

V: TRBV7-9
size: .
D: TRBD1
J: TRBJ2-1
DNA: TGTGCCAGCAGCTCCGGACAGGGGTCCTACAATGAGCAGTTCTTC
CDR3: CASSSGQGSYNEQFF

V: TRBV5-4
size: few
D: TRBD1
J: TRBJ1-4
DNA: TGTGCCAGCAGCCCTAACAGGGGGCTATTGGAAAAACTGTTTTTT
CDR3: CASSPNRGLLEKLFF

V: TRBV29-1
size: .
D: TRBD1
J: TRBJ1-5
DNA: TGCAGCGTTGAAGCCCAAGGGACAGGGGGCTGGGCCCAGCATTTT
CDR3: CSVEAQGTGGWAQHF

V: TRBV5-4
size: .
D: .
J: TRBJ2-3
DNA: TGTGCCAGCAGCCTCTTTGTCGAGGATACGCAGTATTTT
CDR3: CASSLFVEDTQYF

V: TRBV5-1
size: .
D: TRBD1
J: TRBJ2-6
DNA: TGCGCCAGCAGCTTGTTCTCAGGGGGCTCTGGGGCCAACGTCCTGACTTTC
CDR3: CASSLFSGGSGANVLTF

V: TRBV7-9
size: .
D: .
J: TRBJ1-2
DNA: TGTGCCAGCAGGAGAAATTACGACTATGGCTACACCTTC
CDR3: CASRRNYDYGYTF

V: TRBV19
size: once
D: .
J: TRBJ2-7
DNA: TGTGCCAGTAGTCTACGGGAAGGCACCTACGAGCAGTACTTC
CDR3: CASSLREGTYEQYF

V: TRBV10-3
size: .
D: .
J: TRBJ1-5
DNA: TGTGCCATCAGTGAACAGAATCAGCCCCAGCATTTT
CDR3: CAISEQNQPQHF

V: TRBV4-3
size: few
D: TRBD1
J: TRBJ2-7
DNA: TGCGCCAGCAGCCAAGATTGGACAGGGGGCCGCTACGAGCAGTACTTC
CDR3: CASSQDWTGGRYEQYF

V: TRBV19
size: few
D: .
J: TRBJ1-3
DNA: TGTGCCAGTAGTATCAACAACGGGGGGAGCTCTGGAAACACCATATATTTT
CDR3: CASSINNGGSSGNTIYF

V: TRBV5-1
size: .
D: TRBD1
J: TRBJ1-2
DNA: TGCGCCAGCAGCTTGCTCGGGACAGGGGGCGGCTACACCTTC
CDR3: CASSLLGTGGGYTF

V: TRBV5-1
size: .
D: TRBD1
J: TRBJ2-7
DNA: TGCGCCAGCAGCTTGGCCGGACAGGGGCCCACCGAGCAGTACTTC
CDR3: CASSLAGQGPTEQYF

V: TRBV12-3/TRBV12-4
size: .
D: .
J: TRBJ1-2
DNA: TGTGCCAGCAGTTTAGGGTCGAGTGGCTACACCTTC
CDR3: CASSLGSSGYTF

V: TRBV5-1
size: .
D: .
J: TRBJ2-2
DNA: TGCGCCAGCAGCTTAAGGACGGGGGAATACGGGGAGCTGTTTTTT
CDR3: CASSLRTGEYGELFF

V: TRBV27
size: .
D: TRBD2
J: TRBJ2-3
DNA: TGTGCCAGCAGTTTGGCGCCTAGCGGGTCCACAGATACGCAGTATTTT
CDR3: CASSLAPSGSTDTQYF

V: TRBV29-1
size: .
D: .
J: TRBJ2-3
DNA: TGCAGCGTTGACTGGAGTAACACAGATACGCAGTATTTT
CDR3: CSVDWSNTDTQYF

V: TRBV7-9
size: once
D: .
J: TRBJ2-1
DNA: TGTGCCAGCAGCTTAGCTACTCTCCGGGACAATGAGCAGTTCTTC
CDR3: CASSLATLRDNEQFF

V: TRBV11-2
size: .
D: TRBD1
J: TRBJ2-2
DNA: TGTGCCAGCAGCTTATCTCACGGGAGACAGGGGGCTTATCCCGGGGAGCTGTTTTTT
CDR3: CASSLSHGRQGAYPGELFF

V: TRBV18
size: .
D: TRBD1
J: TRBJ1-2
DNA: TGTGCCAGCTCACCACCCGGGACAGGGGGGGATGGCTACACCTTC
CDR3: CASSPPGTGGDGYTF

V: TRBV4-3
size: .
D: .
J: TRBJ1-1
DNA: TGCGCCAGCAGCCAAGATACAGGGACTGAAGCTTTCTTT
CDR3: CASSQDTGTEAFF

V: TRBV7-2
size: .
D: .
J: TRBJ1-3
DNA: TGTGCCAGCAGCTTAAGGAGGGCCGACTCTGGAAACACCATATATTTT
CDR3: CASSLRRADSGNTIYF

V: TRBV7-9
size: .
D: .
J: TRBJ2-6
DNA: TGTGCCAGCAGCCCTAAGTCGGGGGCTGGGGCCAACGTCCTGACTTTC
CDR3: CASSPKSGAGANVLTF

V: TRBV3-1/TRBV3-2
size: .
D: .
J: TRBJ2-6
DNA: TGTGCCAGCAGCACGCCAGCTGGGGCCAACGTCCTGACTTTC
CDR3: CASSTPAGANVLTF

V: TRBV7-9
size: .
D: TRBD1
J: TRBJ2-4
DNA: TGTGCCAGCAGCTTAGGGACAGGGAAGAACATTCAGTACTTC
CDR3: CASSLGTGKNIQYF

V: TRBV5-6
size: .
D: .
J: TRBJ1-4
DNA: TGTGCCAGCAGCTTGGCCGGGGTCGGTGGAAATGAAAAACTGTTTTTT
CDR3: CASSLAGVGGNEKLFF

V: TRBV11-2
size: many
D: .
J: TRBJ1-4
DNA: TGTGCCAGCAGCTTAAGGGGCGGAGCAACTAATGAAAAACTGTTTTTT
CDR3: CASSLRGGATNEKLFF

V: TRBV4-3
size: .
D: TRBD1
J: TRBJ1-2
DNA: TGCGCCAGCAGCCAAGACCCGGGACAGGGGAGCTATGGCTACACCTTC
CDR3: CASSQDPGQGSYGYTF

V: TRBV5-1
size: .
D: .
J: TRBJ1-1
DNA: TGCGCCAGCAGCTTGGCCCCGCCGGGGAACACTGAAGCTTTCTTT
CDR3: CASSLAPPGNTEAFF

V: TRBV2
size: once
D: .
J: TRBJ1-2
DNA: TGTGCCAGCAGTGAAGAGGAGCGTGGCTACACCTTC
CDR3: CASSEEERGYTF